The 9 T cell receptor beta chains below come from one sample, sequenced in a study of cytomegalovirus exposure and HLA in healthy donors. 13 Jbeta primers and 60 Vbeta primers were used for the PCR. Method: immunoSEQ multiplex PCR; TCRdb's copy keeps in-frame clones and lacks some. The sample includes some 110,000 clones, 70% to 80% seen only once; the top ten take under 1.5%. Sequencing used PBMCs. These TCRs come from a man aged 35-49 years in good health and CMV-seronegative.

The CDR3 DNA reads TGTGCCAGCAGCGGAGGGACCTACGAGCAGTACTTC. Translated, it gives CASSGGTYEQYF. The chain is built from TRBV5-5 and TRBJ2-7, with D possibly being TRBD2 (6 bases). Germline CDR1 SGHKS, CDR2 YYEKEE (reference sequence). CDR3 size: 12 residues. Trimming pared 4 bases from V and 2 bases from J, leaving 7 bases between.

This chain connects TRBV27 to TRBJ2-7; TRBD1 matches 10 bases. Germline V gives CDR1 MNHEY, CDR2 SMNVEV (reference sequence). The CDR3 has 15 amino acids. V was clipped by 2 bases and J by 4 bases; unmatched bases: 5. This CDR3 is CASSLKTGGEYEQYF. The CDR3 DNA is TGTGCCAGCAGTTTAAAGACAGGGGGCGAGTACGAGCAGTACTTC.

The rearrangement joins TRBV11-3 to TRBJ2-2, with 9 bases lining up with TRBD1. J gave up 6 bases and V 1 base, and 12 bases lay outside the gene matches. The CDR3 totals 18 residues. CDR1 is SGHNT, CDR2 YENEEA, per germline. The CDR3 sequence is CASSLGGTGRLSPGELFF. CDR3 DNA sequence: TGTGCCAGCAGCTTAGGGGGGACAGGGCGTCTTTCCCCCGGGGAGCTGTTTTTT.

A single count supports this clone. This sequence joins TRBV6-1 and TRBJ2-1, with TRBD2 matching over 12 bases. Unmatched junction bases numbered 7, after V lost 4 bases and J lost 0 bases. This CDR3 is built from 18 residues. CDR1 is MNHNS and CDR2 is SASEGT in the germline V gene. The CDR3 bases are TGTGCCAGCAGTGCTCTAGCGGGAGGGGCAGCCTCCTACAATGAGCAGTTCTTC. This gives the protein CASSALAGGAASYNEQFF.

This chain joins TRBV4-2 and TRBJ2-5, with 8 bases matching TRBD2. Germline V gene data show CDR1 as LGHNA and CDR2 as YNFKEQ. The length of the CDR3 is 17 residues. Losses at the gene ends were 0 bases for V and 3 bases for J; bases not matched to a gene: 9. The CDR3 DNA reads TGTGCCAGCAGCCAAGAAACACTCGCGGGAGGAGAAGAGACCCAGTACTTC. It yields the protein CASSQETLAGGEETQYF.

The V and J genes are TRBV18 and TRBJ1-3, with a possible D match to TRBD1 (5 bases). There are 17 residues in the CDR3. V lost 3 bases, J lost 4 bases, and 19 bases lay in between. Per the germline V gene, CDR1 is KGHSH and CDR2 is LQKENI. The CDR3 DNA reads TGTGCCAGCTCACCTACCAGGTCCAGGGATCGAGGAAACACCATATATTTT. The encoded protein is CASSPTRSRDRGNTIYF.

The gene calls are TRBV5-4 and TRBJ2-1, with 7 positions matching TRBD2. With 0 bases clipped from V and 9 bases from J, the junction kept 9 bases outside the gene matches. The CDR3 consists of 15 residues. Germline loops: CDR1 SGHNT, CDR2 YYREEE (reference sequence). The CDR3 nucleotides are TGTGCCAGCAGCTTGGGGCTAGCGGAAAGCCGTGAGCAGTTCTTC. Amino acid sequence: CASSLGLAESREQFF.

This sequence joins TRBV28 and TRBJ2-7; D is ambiguous. The CDR3 loop spans 14 amino acids. V gave up 2 bases and J gave up 4 bases, with 12 bases separating them. CDR1 is MDHEN, CDR2 SYDVKM, per germline. The CDR3 DNA reads as TGTGCCAGCAGTTTACCCCCCACAACGTACGAGCAGTACTTC. It codes for CASSLPPTTYEQYF.

V usage is TRBV5-1 and J usage is TRBJ2-1, with 10 bases that match TRBD2. The CDR3 sequence is 15 residues long. Germline CDR1 SGHRS, CDR2 YFSETQ. Losses at the gene ends were 3 bases for V and 2 bases for J; bases not matched to a gene: 2. CDR3 nucleotide sequence: TGCGCCAGCAGCTCAGGACTAGCGGCCTACAATGAGCAGTTCTTC. Protein product: CASSSGLAAYNEQFF.